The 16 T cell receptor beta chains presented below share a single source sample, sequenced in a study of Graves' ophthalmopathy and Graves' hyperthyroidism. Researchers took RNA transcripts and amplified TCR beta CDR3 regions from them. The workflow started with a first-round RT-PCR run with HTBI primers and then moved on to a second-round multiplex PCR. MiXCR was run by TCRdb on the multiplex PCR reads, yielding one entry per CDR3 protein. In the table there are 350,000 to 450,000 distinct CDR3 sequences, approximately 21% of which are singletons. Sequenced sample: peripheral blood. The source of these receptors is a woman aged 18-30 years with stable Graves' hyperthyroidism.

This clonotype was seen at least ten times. CDR3 bases: TGTGCCAGCAGCTTAAACGCGGGAGGTTCGACCGGGGAGCTGTTTTTT. This gives the protein CASSLNAGGSTGELFF. J is TRBJ2-2 and V is TRBV7-2; TRBD2 matches 8 bases. V lost 2 bases to trimming and J lost 5 bases; unmatched junction nucleotides: 7. The CDR3 length is 16 residues. Per germline, CDR1 SGHTA and CDR2 FQGNSA. The full variable domain, with the rest looked up from reference TRBV7-2 and TRBJ2-2, is GAGVSQSPSNKVTEKGKDVELRCDPISGHTALYWYRQSLGQGLEFLIYFQGNSAPDKSGLPSDRFSAERTGGSVSTLTIQRTQQEDSAVYLCASSLNAGGSTGELFFGEGSRLTVL.

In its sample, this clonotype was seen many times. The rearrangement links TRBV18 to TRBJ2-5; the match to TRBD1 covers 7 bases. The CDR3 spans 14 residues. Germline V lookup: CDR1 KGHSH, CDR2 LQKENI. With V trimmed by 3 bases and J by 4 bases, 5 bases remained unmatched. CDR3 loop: CASSPNRGRETQYF. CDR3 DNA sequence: TGTGCCAGCTCACCTAACAGGGGAAGAGAGACCCAGTACTTC.

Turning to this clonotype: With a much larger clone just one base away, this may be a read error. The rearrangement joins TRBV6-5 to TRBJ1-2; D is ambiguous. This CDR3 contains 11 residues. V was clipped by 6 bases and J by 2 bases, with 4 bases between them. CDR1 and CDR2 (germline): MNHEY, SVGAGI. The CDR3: CASRYNYGYTF. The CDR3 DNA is TGTGCCAGCAGGTACAACTATGGCTACACCTTC.

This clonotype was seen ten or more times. The CDR3 DNA follows: TGCAGTGCTAGAGGACTAGCGGAAGAGACCCAGTACTTC. Protein: CSARGLAEETQYF. V and J are TRBV20-1 and TRBJ2-5; 9 positions agree with TRBD2. Germline V gives CDR1 DFQATT, CDR2 SNEGSKA (reference sequence). This CDR3 is 13 amino acids long. J lost 3 bases, V lost 1 base, and 0 bases had no gene match.

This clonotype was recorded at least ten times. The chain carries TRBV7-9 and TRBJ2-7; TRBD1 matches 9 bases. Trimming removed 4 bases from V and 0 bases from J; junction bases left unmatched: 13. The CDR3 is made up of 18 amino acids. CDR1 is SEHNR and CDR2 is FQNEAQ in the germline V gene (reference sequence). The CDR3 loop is CASSSAAGTGTFSYEQYF. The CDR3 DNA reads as TGTGCCAGCAGCTCGGCGGCGGGGACAGGGACTTTCTCCTACGAGCAGTACTTC.

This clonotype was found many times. The DNA for the CDR3 is TGTGCCAGCAGTGCCCGAAATTGGGGGGAGAGCTATGGCTACACCTTC. Protein sequence: CASSARNWGESYGYTF. The chain has TRBV28 and TRBJ1-2; D possibly corresponds to TRBD1 (5 bases). V was shortened by 5 bases and J by 4 bases, with 20 bases between the two germline ends. CDR3 size: 16 residues. Germline loops: CDR1 MDHEN, CDR2 SYDVKM.

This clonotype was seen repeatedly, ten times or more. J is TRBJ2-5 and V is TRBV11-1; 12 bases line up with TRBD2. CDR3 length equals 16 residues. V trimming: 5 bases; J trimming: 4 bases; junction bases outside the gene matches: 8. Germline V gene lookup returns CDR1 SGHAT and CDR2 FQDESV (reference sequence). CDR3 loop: CASSPRLAGVSETQYF. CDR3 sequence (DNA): TGTGCCAGCAGCCCAAGACTAGCGGGAGTGTCAGAGACCCAGTACTTC.

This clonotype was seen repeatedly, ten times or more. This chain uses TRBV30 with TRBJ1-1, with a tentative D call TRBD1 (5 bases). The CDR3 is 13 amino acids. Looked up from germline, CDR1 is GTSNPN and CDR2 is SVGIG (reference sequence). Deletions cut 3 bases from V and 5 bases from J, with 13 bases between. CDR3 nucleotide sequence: TGTGCCTGGAGCGCCACGGGGCGGACTGAAGCTTTCTTT. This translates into CAWSATGRTEAFF.

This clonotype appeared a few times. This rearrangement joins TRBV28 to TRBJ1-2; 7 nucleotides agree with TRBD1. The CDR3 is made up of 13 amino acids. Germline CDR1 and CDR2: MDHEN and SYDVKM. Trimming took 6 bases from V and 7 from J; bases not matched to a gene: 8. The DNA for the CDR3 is TGTGCCAGCAGAAGACAGGGAGCAGGTGGCTACACCTTC. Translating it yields CASRRQGAGGYTF.

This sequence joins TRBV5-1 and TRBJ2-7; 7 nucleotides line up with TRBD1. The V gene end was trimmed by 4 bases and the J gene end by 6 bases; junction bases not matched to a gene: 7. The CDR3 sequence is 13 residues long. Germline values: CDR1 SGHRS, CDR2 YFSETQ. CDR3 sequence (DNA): TGCGCCAGCAGCCGAGAACGGACAGGCGAGCAGTACTTC. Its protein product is CASSRERTGEQYF.

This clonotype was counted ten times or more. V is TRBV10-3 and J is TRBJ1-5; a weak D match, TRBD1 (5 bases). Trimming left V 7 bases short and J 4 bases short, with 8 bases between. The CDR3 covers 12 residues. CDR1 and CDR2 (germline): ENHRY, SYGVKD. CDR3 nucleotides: TGTGCCATCAAGGACACGAATCAGCCCCAGCATTTT. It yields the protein CAIKDTNQPQHF.

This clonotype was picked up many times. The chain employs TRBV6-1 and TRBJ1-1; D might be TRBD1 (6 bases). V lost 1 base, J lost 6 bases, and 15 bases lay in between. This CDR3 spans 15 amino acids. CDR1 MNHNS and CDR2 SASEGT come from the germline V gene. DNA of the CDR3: TGTGCCAGCAGTGAAGGGCAGCGGGGGCTATCTGAAGCTTTCTTT. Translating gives CASSEGQRGLSEAFF.

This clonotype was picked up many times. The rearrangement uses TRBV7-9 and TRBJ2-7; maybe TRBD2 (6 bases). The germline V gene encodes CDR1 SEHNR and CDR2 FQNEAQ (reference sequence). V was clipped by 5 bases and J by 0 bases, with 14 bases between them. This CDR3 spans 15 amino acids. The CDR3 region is CASSPGDGISYEQYF. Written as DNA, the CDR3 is TGTGCCAGCAGCCCGGGGGACGGGATCTCCTACGAGCAGTACTTC.

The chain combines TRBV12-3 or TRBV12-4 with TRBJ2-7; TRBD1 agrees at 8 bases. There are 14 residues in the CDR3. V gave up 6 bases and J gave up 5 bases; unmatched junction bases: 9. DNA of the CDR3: TGTGCCAGCAGCCCGATCACACAGGGGGACGAGCAGTACTTC. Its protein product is CASSPITQGDEQYF.

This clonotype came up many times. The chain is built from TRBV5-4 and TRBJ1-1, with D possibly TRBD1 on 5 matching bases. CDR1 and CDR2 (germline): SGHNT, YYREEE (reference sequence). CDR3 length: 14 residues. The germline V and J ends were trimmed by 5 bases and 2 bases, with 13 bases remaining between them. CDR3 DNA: TGTGCCAGCAGTTTTAGTACAGGTAACACTGAAGCTTTCTTT. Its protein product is CASSFSTGNTEAFF.

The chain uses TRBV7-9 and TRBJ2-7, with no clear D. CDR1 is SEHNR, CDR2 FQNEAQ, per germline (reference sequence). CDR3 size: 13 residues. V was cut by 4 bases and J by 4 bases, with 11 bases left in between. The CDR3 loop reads CASSSPWGYEQYF. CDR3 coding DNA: TGTGCCAGCAGCTCCCCTTGGGGATACGAGCAGTACTTC.